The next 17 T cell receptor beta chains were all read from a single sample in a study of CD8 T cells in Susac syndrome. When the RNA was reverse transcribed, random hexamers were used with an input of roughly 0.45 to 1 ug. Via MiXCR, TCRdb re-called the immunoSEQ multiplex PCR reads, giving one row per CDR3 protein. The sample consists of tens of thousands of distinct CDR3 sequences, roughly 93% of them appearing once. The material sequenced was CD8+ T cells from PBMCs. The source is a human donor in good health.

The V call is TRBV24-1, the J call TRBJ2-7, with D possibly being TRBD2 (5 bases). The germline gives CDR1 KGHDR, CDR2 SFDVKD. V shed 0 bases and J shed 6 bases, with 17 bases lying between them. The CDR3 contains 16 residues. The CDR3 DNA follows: TGTGCCACCAGTGATTTGGGGCGGTACGGGGATCGCGAGCAGTACTTC. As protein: CATSDLGRYGDREQYF.

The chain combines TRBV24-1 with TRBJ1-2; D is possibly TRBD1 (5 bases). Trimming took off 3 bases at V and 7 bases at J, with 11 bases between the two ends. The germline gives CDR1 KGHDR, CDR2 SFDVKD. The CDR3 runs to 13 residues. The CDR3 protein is CATSDPQGGGYTF. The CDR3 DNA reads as TGTGCCACCAGTGATCCCCAGGGAGGTGGCTACACCTTC.

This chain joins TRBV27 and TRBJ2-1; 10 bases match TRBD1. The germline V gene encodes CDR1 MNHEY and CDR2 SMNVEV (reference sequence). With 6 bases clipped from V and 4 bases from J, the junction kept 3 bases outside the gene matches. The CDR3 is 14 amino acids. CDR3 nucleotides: TGTGCCAGCAGCCCGGGACAGGGGTACAATGAGCAGTTCTTC. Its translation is CASSPGQGYNEQFF.

CDR3 region: CASSRTGPDTEAFF. CDR3 nucleotide sequence: TGCGCCAGCAGCCGGACAGGGCCAGACACTGAAGCTTTCTTT. The chain is built from TRBV5-1 and TRBJ1-1; 8 bases align to TRBD1. In germline, CDR1 is SGHRS, CDR2 YFSETQ. CDR3 length: 14 residues. The V segment lost 4 bases and the J segment 3 bases; nucleotides outside the gene matches: 5.

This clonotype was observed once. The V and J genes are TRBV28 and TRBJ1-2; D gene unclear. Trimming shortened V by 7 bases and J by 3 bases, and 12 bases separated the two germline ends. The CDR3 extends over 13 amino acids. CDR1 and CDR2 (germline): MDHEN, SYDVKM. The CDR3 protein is CASIAGGDYGYTF. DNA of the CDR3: TGTGCCAGCATCGCCGGCGGGGACTATGGCTACACCTTC.

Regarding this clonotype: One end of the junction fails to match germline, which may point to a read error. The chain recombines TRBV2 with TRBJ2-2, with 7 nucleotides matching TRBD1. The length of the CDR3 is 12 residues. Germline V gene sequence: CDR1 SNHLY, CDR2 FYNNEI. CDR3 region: CASRDRAGELLF. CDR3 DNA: TGTGCCAGCAGAGACAGGGCCGGGGAGCTGCTTTTT.

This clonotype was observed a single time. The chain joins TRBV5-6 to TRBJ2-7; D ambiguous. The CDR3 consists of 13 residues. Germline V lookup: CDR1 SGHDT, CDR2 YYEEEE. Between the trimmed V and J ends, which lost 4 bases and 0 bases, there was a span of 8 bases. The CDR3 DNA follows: TGTGCCAGCAGCGATGGTGTCTCCTACGAGCAGTACTTC. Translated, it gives CASSDGVSYEQYF.

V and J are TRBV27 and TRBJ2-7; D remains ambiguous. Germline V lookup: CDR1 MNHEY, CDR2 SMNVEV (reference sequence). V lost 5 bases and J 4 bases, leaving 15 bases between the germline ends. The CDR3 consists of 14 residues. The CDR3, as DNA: TGTGCCAGCAGTCCCCCGACGGGTGCATACGAGCAGTACTTC. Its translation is CASSPPTGAYEQYF.

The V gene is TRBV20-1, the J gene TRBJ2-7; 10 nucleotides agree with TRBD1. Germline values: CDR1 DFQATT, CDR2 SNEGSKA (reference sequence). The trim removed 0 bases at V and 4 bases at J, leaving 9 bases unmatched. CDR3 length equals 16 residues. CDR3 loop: CSARDPRQGAGYEQYF. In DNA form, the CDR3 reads TGCAGTGCTAGAGATCCCCGACAGGGGGCAGGGTACGAGCAGTACTTC.

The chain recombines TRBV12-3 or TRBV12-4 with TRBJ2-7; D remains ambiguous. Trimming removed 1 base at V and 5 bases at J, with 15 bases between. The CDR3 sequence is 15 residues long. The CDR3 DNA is TGTGCCAGCAGTTTAGGCCAGGTCTTCACCCACGAGCAGTACTTC. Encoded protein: CASSLGQVFTHEQYF.

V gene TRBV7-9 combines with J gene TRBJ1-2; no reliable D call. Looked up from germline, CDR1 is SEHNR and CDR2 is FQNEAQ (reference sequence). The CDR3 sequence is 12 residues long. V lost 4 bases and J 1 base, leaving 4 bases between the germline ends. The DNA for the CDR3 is TGTGCCAGCAGCTCCGGTAACTATGGCTACACCTTC. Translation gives CASSSGNYGYTF.

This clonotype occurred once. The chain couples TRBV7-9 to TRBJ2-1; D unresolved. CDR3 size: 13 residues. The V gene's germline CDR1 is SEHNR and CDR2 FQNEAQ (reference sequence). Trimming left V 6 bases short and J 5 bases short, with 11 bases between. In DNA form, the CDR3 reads TGTGCCAGCAGTCACGGGCACGACAATGAGCAGTTCTTC. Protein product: CASSHGHDNEQFF. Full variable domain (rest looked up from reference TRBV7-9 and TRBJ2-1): DTGVSQNPRHKITKRGQNVTFRCDPISEHNRLYWYRQTLGQGPEFLTYFQNEAQLEKSRLLSDRFSAERPKGSFSTLEIQRTEQGDSAMYLCASSHGHDNEQFFGPGTRLTVL.

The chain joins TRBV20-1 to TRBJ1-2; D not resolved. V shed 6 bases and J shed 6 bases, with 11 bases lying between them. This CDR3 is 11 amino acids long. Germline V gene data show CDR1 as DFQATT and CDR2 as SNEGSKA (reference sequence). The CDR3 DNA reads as TGCAGTGCCACCGAGGTTGATGGCTACACCTTC. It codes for CSATEVDGYTF.

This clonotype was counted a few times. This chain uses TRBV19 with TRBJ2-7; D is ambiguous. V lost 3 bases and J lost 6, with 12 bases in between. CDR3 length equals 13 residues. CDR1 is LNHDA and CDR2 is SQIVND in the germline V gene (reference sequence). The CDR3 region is CASSIWASGEQYF. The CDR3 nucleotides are TGTGCCAGTAGTATCTGGGCCAGTGGCGAGCAGTACTTC. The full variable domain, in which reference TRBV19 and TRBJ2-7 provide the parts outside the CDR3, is DGGITQSPKYLFRKEGQNVTLSCEQNLNHDAMYWYRQDPGQGLRLIYYSQIVNDFQKGDIAEGYSVSREKKESFPLTVTSAQKNPTAFYLCASSIWASGEQYFGPGTRLTVT.

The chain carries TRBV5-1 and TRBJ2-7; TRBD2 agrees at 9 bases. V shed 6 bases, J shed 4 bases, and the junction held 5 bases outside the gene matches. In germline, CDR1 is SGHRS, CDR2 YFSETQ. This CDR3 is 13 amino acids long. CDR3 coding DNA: TGCGCCAGCATGGATCTAGCGGGATACGAGCAGTACTTC. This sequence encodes CASMDLAGYEQYF.

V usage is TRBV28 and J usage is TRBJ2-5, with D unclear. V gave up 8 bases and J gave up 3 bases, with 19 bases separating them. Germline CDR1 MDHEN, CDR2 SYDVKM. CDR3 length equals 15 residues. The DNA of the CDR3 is TGTGCCAGCGGCGATAATAAGTCTGGAGAAGAGACCCAGTACTTC. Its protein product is CASGDNKSGEETQYF. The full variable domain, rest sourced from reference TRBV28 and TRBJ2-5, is DVKVTQSSRYLVKRTGEKVFLECVQDMDHENMFWYRQDPGLGLRLIYFSYDVKMKEKGDIPEGYSVSREKKERFSLILESASTNQTSMYLCASGDNKSGEETQYFGPGTRLLVL.

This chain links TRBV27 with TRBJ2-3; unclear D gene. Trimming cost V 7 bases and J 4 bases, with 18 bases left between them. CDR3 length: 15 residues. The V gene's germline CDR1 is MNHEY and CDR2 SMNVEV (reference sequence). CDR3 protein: CASTPIGGGADTQYF. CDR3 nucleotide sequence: TGTGCCAGCACTCCCATAGGCGGTGGAGCAGATACGCAGTATTTT.